These 20 T cell receptor beta chains originate from one sample sequenced in a study of blood T cell repertoires in COVID-19. The table came from immunoSEQ multiplex PCR; TCRdb's copy has only in-frame clones and leaves some out. The sample contains around 310,000 clones, 70% to 90% of which appear only once. Sequenced sample: peripheral blood. These receptor sequences come from a woman aged 45-59 years with active or convalescent COVID-19.

The V and J genes are TRBV15 and TRBJ2-3; 10 positions agree with TRBD2. Looked up from germline, CDR1 is LNHNV and CDR2 is YYDKDF (reference sequence). The trim removed 6 bases at V and 3 bases at J, leaving 12 bases unmatched. CDR3 length: 17 amino acids. Here the CDR3 DNA reads TGTGCCACCAGAGAAGCTAGCGGGAGTGTCGGGACAGATACGCAGTATTTT. Translated: CATREASGSVGTDTQYF.

This clone was counted a few times. The V gene is TRBV28, the J gene TRBJ1-6, with a weak D call TRBD1 (6 bases). This CDR3 comprises 16 residues. Per the germline V gene, CDR1 is MDHEN and CDR2 is SYDVKM. Trimming cost V 8 bases and J 1 base, with 15 bases left between them. The CDR3 reads CASVMARGSYNSPLHF. DNA for the CDR3: TGTGCCAGCGTCATGGCCAGGGGATCCTATAATTCACCCCTCCACTTT.

V gene TRBV7-3 combines with J gene TRBJ2-1; the match to TRBD1 covers 10 bases. In germline, CDR1 is SGHTA, CDR2 FQGTGA. Trimming removed 3 bases from V and 1 base from J; junction bases left unmatched: 0. There are 15 residues in the CDR3. The CDR3 nucleotides are TGTGCCAGCAGCTTGGACAGGGGGTCCTACAATGAGCAGTTCTTC. Translation gives CASSLDRGSYNEQFF.

CDR3 in amino acids: CASSQDGQGNQPQHF. The CDR3 DNA reads as TGCGCCAGCAGCCAAGATGGGCAGGGCAATCAGCCCCAGCATTTT. The rearrangement joins TRBV4-1 to TRBJ1-5; unclear D gene. Germline values: CDR1 MGHRA, CDR2 YSYEKL. This CDR3 is built from 15 residues. The V and J ends lost 0 bases and 2 bases respectively, with 8 bases between them.

The rearrangement joins TRBV18 to TRBJ1-5, with TRBD1 matching over 7 bases. This CDR3 has 13 residues. The germline V gene has CDR1 KGHSH and CDR2 LQKENI. V gave up 5 bases and J gave up 5 bases; unmatched junction bases: 3. The CDR3 nucleotides read TGTGCCAGCTCATCAACAGGGGATCAGCCCCAGCATTTT. It encodes CASSSTGDQPQHF.

The V and J genes are TRBV6-2 or TRBV6-3 and TRBJ2-7; 7 bases align to TRBD1. The CDR3 has 14 amino acids. Trimming took 2 bases from V and 2 from J; bases not matched to a gene: 3. Germline V gene sequence: CDR1 MNHEY, CDR2 SVGEGT. CDR3 region: CASSYRDSPYEQYF. CDR3 sequence (DNA): TGTGCCAGCAGTTACAGGGACAGTCCCTACGAGCAGTACTTC.

The chain combines TRBV18 with TRBJ1-5; no clear D. The CDR3 extends over 14 amino acids. Germline lookup yields CDR1 KGHSH and CDR2 LQKENI. The germline V and J ends were trimmed by 3 bases and 2 bases, with 8 bases remaining between them. CDR3 DNA: TGTGCCAGCTCACCGGGCCTTCGCAATCAGCCCCAGCATTTT. Its translation is CASSPGLRNQPQHF.

The gene calls are TRBV5-4 and TRBJ1-2, with D perhaps matching TRBD1 (6 bases). Germline-derived CDR1 and CDR2 are SGHNT and YYREEE (reference sequence). The V and J ends lost 1 base and 6 bases respectively, with 16 bases between them. CDR3 length: 15 residues. As DNA, the CDR3 is TGTGCCAGCAGCTTGCAGGGGCCCATATGGGATGGCTACACCTTC. Encoded protein: CASSLQGPIWDGYTF.

This clone appeared once. The chain uses TRBV9 and TRBJ2-2; D call uncertain. This CDR3 has 15 amino acids. In germline, CDR1 is SGDLS, CDR2 YYNGEE. V lost 0 bases, J lost 5 bases, and 11 bases lay in between. The CDR3 loop reads CASSVVGTRTGELFF. Here the CDR3 DNA reads TGTGCCAGCAGCGTAGTGGGCACGAGAACCGGGGAGCTGTTTTTT.

The CDR3 spells CASSSTVPNTEAFF. The DNA of the CDR3 is TGCGCCAGCAGCTCGACAGTTCCGAACACTGAAGCTTTCTTT. The chain recombines TRBV5-1 with TRBJ1-1, with D perhaps TRBD1 (5 bases). Trimming took 3 bases from V and 1 from J, leaving 10 bases between them. Germline assignment: CDR1 SGHRS and CDR2 YFSETQ. The CDR3 is made up of 14 amino acids.

V is TRBV4-2 and J is TRBJ1-5; no definite D call. The CDR3 has 16 amino acids. The V gene's germline CDR1 is LGHNA and CDR2 YNFKEQ. The V gene lost 4 bases and the J gene lost 0 bases, with 13 bases spanning the gap. As DNA, the CDR3 is TGTGCCAGCAGCCGCGATCAAGAGCATAGCAATCAGCCCCAGCATTTT. This sequence encodes CASSRDQEHSNQPQHF.

The chain recombines TRBV4-3 with TRBJ1-6; D is perhaps TRBD1 (5 bases). Germline assignment: CDR1 LGHNA and CDR2 YSLEER. V lost 0 bases to trimming and J lost 7 bases, with 13 bases between them. The CDR3 covers 16 residues. The CDR3 DNA reads as TGCGCCAGCAGCCAAGATCGGGGACTTCCAAATTCACCCCTCCACTTT. Translating gives CASSQDRGLPNSPLHF.

J is TRBJ1-1 and V is TRBV6-5; possibly TRBD1 for D (5 bases). The germline V and J ends were trimmed by 5 bases and 3 bases, with 7 bases remaining between them. Germline lookup yields CDR1 MNHEY and CDR2 SVGAGI. The CDR3 runs to 12 residues. CDR3 sequence reads: CASSRGYTEAFF. The DNA of the CDR3 is TGTGCCAGCAGTAGGGGTTACACTGAAGCTTTCTTT.

CDR3 sequence (DNA): TGTGCCAGCAGCCAGGGACAGGTCTCTAACTATGGCTACACCTTC. This sequence encodes CASSQGQVSNYGYTF. This chain uses TRBV7-9 with TRBJ1-2; 8 positions match TRBD1. CDR1 is SEHNR, CDR2 FQNEAQ, per germline (reference sequence). Trimming cost V 5 bases and J 0 bases; bases outside gene matches: 5. The CDR3 sequence is 15 residues long.

The chain employs TRBV9 and TRBJ1-1; 8 bases are a match to TRBD1. This CDR3 is 15 amino acids long. The V and J ends lost 6 bases and 4 bases, in that order; junction bases with no gene match: 11. Germline assignment: CDR1 SGDLS and CDR2 YYNGEE. CDR3 residues: CASTFDTGGSTEAFF. CDR3 in DNA: TGTGCCAGCACCTTTGACACAGGGGGGTCCACTGAAGCTTTCTTT.

The chain is built from TRBV30 and TRBJ1-4; D is undetermined. The CDR3 is 12 residues long. V was shortened by 1 base and J by 8 bases, with 8 bases between the two germline ends. Germline CDR1 GTSNPN, CDR2 SVGIG (reference sequence). The CDR3 spells CAWSDLTEKLFF. The CDR3 DNA sequence: TGTGCCTGGAGTGACCTGACAGAAAAACTGTTTTTT.

The chain recombines TRBV25-1 with TRBJ1-3; D is possibly TRBD1 (5 bases). V was pared by 8 bases and J by 0 bases, with 14 bases between. The V gene's germline CDR1 is MGHDK and CDR2 SYGVNS. This CDR3 has 15 amino acids. CDR3 bases: TGTGCCAGCGCGCCCTTGGGGGGCTCTGGAAACACCATATATTTT. Its translation is CASAPLGGSGNTIYF.

The chain uses TRBV5-1 and TRBJ2-6; D possibly corresponds to TRBD1 (5 bases). The CDR3 contains 16 residues. Germline CDR1 reads SGHRS; CDR2 reads YFSETQ. V was pared by 1 base and J by 1 base, with 9 bases between. The CDR3 coding sequence is TGCGCCAGCAGCTTGCGGGCAGGGTCTGGGGCCAACGTCCTGACTTTC. Translated, it gives CASSLRAGSGANVLTF.

The chain is built from TRBV30 and TRBJ1-3; weak D call: TRBD1 (5 bases). V lost 4 bases to trimming and J lost 0 bases, with 10 bases between them. Germline lookup yields CDR1 GTSNPN and CDR2 SVGIG (reference sequence). The CDR3 covers 14 residues. This CDR3 reads CAWMGLRSGNTIYF. The CDR3 region has the DNA TGTGCCTGGATGGGGCTGCGCTCTGGAAACACCATATATTTT.

The J gene is TRBJ1-6, the V gene TRBV3-1 (or the pseudogene TRBV3-2); 8 nucleotides align to TRBD1. CDR3 size: 15 residues. Germline trimming cut 0 bases from V and 8 bases from J; bases unmatched to any gene: 3. The germline V gene has CDR1 LGHDT and CDR2 YNNKEL (reference sequence). The CDR3 DNA follows: TGTGCCAGCAGCCAAGAGGGACAGGCGCATTCACCCCTCCACTTT. Its protein is CASSQEGQAHSPLHF.